This T cell receptor (beta chain) was sequenced in a study of vaccination and CD4 T cells after COVID-19. Background on the study: For post-vaccine samples, collection took place a median about 65 days after dose two, ranging from 14 to 241.

Cultured CD4+ T cell DNA underwent sequencing with the Oncomine TCR Beta short-read assay. Each CDR3 protein gets one entry after TCRdb re-called the PCR reads with MiXCR. The sample has about 18,000 distinct CDR3 sequences, 55% seen once. The CDR3 covers 13 residues. V lost 6 bases, J lost 6 bases, and 8 bases stayed unmatched. CDR1 is MNHNS and CDR2 is SASEGT in the germline V gene. Regarding treatment: approximately nine-day PBMC culture with coronavirus spike peptide pools or control peptides (ViraFEST assay). Notes on this clonotype: Its antigen is undetermined.

The chain couples TRBV6-1 to TRBJ2-7, with 7 positions matching TRBD2. Sequenced material: CD4+ T cells from blood, cultured in vitro. The TCR sequence derives from a human donor who had recovered from COVID-19. The CDR3 region is CASRVTSVGEQYF. The CDR3 bases are TGTGCCAGCAGAGTAACTAGCGTAGGCGAGCAGTACTTC.